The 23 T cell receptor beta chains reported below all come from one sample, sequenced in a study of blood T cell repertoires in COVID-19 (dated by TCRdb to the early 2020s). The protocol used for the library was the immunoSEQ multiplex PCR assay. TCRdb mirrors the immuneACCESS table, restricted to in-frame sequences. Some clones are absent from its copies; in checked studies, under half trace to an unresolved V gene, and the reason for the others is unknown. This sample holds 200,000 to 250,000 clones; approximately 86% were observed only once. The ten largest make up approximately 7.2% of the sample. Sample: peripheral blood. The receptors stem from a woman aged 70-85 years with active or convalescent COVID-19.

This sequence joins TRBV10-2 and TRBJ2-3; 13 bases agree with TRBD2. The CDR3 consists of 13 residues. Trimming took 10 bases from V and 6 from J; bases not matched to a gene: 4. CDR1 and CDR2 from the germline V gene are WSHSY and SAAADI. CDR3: CATGLAGEDTQYF. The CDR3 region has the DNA TGCGCCACCGGACTAGCGGGGGAGGATACGCAGTATTTT.

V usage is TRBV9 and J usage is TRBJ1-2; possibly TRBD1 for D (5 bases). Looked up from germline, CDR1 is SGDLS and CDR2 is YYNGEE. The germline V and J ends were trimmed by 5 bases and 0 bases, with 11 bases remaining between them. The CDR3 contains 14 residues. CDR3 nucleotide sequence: TGTGCCAGCAGGAGCGGGGGGGCTAACTATGGCTACACCTTC. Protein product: CASRSGGANYGYTF.

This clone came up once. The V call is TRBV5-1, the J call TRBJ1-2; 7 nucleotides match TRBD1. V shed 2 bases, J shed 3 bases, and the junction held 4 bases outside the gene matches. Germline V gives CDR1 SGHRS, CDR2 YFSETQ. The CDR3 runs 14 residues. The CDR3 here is CASSFGDRDYGYTF. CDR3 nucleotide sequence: TGCGCCAGCAGCTTTGGAGACAGGGACTATGGCTACACCTTC.

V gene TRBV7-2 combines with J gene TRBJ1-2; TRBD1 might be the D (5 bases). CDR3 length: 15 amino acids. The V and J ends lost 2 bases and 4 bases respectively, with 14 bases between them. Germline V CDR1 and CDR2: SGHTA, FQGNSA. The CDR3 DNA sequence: TGTGCCAGCAGCTTACGGGGAGGGGATGCCTATGGCTACACCTTC. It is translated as CASSLRGGDAYGYTF.

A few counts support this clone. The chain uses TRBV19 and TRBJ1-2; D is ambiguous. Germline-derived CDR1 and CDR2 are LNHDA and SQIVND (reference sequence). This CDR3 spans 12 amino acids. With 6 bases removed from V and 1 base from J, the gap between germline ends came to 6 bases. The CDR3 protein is CASRRDNYGYTF. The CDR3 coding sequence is TGTGCCAGTAGGAGGGATAACTATGGCTACACCTTC.

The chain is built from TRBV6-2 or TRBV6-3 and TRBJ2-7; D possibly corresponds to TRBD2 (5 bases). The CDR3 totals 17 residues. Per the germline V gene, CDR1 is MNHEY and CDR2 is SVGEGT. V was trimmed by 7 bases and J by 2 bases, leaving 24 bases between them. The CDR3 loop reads CASNPNPDLSPAYEQYF. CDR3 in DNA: TGTGCCAGCAACCCCAACCCGGACTTATCGCCCGCCTACGAGCAGTACTTC.

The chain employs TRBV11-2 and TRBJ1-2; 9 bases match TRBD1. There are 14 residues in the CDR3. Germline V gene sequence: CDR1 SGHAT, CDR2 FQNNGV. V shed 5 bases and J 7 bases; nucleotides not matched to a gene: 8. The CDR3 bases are TGTGCCAGCAGCCTAGCGGGACAGGGTGGTGGCTACACCTTC. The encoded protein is CASSLAGQGGGYTF.

CDR3: CASSVQGITEAFF. CDR3 nucleotides: TGTGCCAGCAGCGTACAGGGAATCACTGAAGCTTTCTTT. The J gene is TRBJ1-1, the V gene TRBV7-9; maybe TRBD1 (6 bases). Deletions cut 5 bases from V and 4 bases from J, with 11 bases between. CDR1 SEHNR and CDR2 FQNEAQ come from the germline V gene (reference sequence). The CDR3 is 13 amino acids. Together with reference TRBV7-9 and TRBJ1-1, the CDR3 gives the full variable domain: DTGVSQNPRHKITKRGQNVTFRCDPISEHNRLYWYRQTLGQGPEFLTYFQNEAQLEKSRLLSDRFSAERPKGSFSTLEIQRTEQGDSAMYLCASSVQGITEAFFGQGTRLTVV.

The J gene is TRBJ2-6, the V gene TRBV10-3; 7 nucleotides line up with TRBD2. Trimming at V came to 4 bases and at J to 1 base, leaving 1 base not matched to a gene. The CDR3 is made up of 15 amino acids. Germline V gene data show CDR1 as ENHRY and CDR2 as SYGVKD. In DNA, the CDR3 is TGTGCCATCAGTGGGGGGGGATCTGGGGCCAACGTCCTGACTTTC. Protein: CAISGGGSGANVLTF.

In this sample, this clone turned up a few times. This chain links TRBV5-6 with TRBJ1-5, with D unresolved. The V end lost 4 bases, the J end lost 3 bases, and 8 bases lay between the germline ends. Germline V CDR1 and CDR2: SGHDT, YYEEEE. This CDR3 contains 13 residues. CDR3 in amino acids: CASSAGINQPQHF. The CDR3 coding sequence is TGTGCCAGCAGCGCCGGTATCAATCAGCCCCAGCATTTT.

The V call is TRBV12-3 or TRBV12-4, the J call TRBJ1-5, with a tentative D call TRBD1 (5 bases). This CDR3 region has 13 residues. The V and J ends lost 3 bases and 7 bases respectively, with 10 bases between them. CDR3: CASSFRERQPQHF. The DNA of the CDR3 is TGTGCCAGCAGTTTCAGGGAAAGGCAGCCCCAGCATTTT.

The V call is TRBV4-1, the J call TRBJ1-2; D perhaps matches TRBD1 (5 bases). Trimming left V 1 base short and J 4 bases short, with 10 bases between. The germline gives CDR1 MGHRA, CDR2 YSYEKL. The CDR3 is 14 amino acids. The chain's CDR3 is CASSQVQGTYGYTF. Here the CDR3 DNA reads TGCGCCAGCAGCCAAGTTCAGGGTACCTATGGCTACACCTTC.

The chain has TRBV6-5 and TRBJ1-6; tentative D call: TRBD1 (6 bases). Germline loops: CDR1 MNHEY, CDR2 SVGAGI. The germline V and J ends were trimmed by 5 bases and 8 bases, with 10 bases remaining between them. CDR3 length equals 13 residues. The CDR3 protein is CASSRGADSPLHF. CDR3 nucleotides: TGTGCCAGCAGTCGGGGGGCCGATTCACCCCTCCACTTT.

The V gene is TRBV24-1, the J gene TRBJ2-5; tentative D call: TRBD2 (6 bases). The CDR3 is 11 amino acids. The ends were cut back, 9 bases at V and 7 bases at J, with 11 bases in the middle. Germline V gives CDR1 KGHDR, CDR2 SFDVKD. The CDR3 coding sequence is TGTGCCACCGGGGAGGAAACGACCCAGTACTTC. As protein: CATGEETTQYF.

Here the CDR3 reads CASTRTGGSDTQYF. The CDR3, as DNA: TGCGCCAGCACCCGGACAGGGGGTTCAGATACGCAGTATTTT. The chain joins TRBV5-1 to TRBJ2-3; 10 positions match TRBD1. From germline, CDR1 is SGHRS and CDR2 YFSETQ. Trimming cost V 6 bases and J 4 bases; bases outside gene matches: 5. This CDR3 is 14 amino acids long.

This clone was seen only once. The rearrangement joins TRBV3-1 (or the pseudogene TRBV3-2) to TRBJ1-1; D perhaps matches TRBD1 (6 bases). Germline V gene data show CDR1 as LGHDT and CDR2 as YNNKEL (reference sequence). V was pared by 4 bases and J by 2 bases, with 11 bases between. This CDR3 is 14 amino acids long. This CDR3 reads CASSLPGDNTEAFF. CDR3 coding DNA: TGTGCCAGCAGCCTACCAGGGGATAACACTGAAGCTTTCTTT.

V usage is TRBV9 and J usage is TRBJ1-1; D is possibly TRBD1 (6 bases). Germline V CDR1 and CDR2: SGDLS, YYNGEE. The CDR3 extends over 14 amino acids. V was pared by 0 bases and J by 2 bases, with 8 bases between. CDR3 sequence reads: CASSVDRENTEAFF. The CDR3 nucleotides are TGTGCCAGCAGCGTAGACAGGGAAAACACTGAAGCTTTCTTT.

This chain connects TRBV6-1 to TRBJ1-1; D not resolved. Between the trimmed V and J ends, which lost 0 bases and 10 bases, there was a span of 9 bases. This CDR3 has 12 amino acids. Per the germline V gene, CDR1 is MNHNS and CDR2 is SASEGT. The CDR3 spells CASSEAPRGAFF. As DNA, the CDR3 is TGTGCCAGCAGTGAAGCCCCCAGAGGAGCTTTCTTT.

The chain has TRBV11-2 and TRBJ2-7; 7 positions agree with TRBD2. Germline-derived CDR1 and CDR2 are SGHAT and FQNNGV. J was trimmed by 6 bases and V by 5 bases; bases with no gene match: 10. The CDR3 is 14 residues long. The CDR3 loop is CASSIRDGGFEQYF. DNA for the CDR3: TGTGCCAGCAGCATCCGGGACGGGGGGTTCGAGCAGTACTTC. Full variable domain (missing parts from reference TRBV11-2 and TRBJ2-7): EAGVAQSPRYKIIEKRQSVAFWCNPISGHATLYWYQQILGQGPKLLIQFQNNGVVDDSQLPKDRFSAERLKGVDSTLKIQPAKLEDSAVYLCASSIRDGGFEQYFGPGTRLTVT.

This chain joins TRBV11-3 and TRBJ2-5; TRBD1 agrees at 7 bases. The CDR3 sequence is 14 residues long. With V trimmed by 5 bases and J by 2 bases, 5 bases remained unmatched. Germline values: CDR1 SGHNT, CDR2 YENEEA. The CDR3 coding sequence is TGTGCCAGCAGCCGTAGACAGGGACAAGAGACCCAGTACTTC. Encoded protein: CASSRRQGQETQYF.

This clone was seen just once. The CDR3 region has the DNA TGTGCCAGCAGCCGTGGACAGGGGGTTCAGCCCCAGCATTTT. Translated: CASSRGQGVQPQHF. This chain uses TRBV3-1 (or the pseudogene TRBV3-2) with TRBJ1-5; 10 bases are a match to TRBD1. Looked up from germline, CDR1 is LGHDT and CDR2 is YNNKEL (reference sequence). CDR3 size: 14 residues. J was trimmed by 6 bases and V by 4 bases; bases with no gene match: 3.

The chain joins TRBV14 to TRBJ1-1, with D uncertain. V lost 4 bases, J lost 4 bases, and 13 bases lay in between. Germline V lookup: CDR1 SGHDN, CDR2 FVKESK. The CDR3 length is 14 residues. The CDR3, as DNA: TGTGCCAGCAGCCTTATTGCGGGCTCCACTGAAGCTTTCTTT. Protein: CASSLIAGSTEAFF. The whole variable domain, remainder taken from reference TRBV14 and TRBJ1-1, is EAGVTQFPSHSVIEKGQTVTLRCDPISGHDNLYWYRRVMGKEIKFLLHFVKESKQDESGMPNNRFLAERTGGTYSTLKVQPAELEDSGVYFCASSLIAGSTEAFFGQGTRLTVV.

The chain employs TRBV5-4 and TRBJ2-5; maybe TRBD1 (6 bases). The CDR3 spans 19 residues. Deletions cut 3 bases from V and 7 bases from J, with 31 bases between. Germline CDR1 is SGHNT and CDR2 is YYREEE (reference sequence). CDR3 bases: TGTGCCAGCAGCTCCGATCTACACGACAGGACGGGGCCCGGAGGGACCCAGTACTTC. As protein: CASSSDLHDRTGPGGTQYF.